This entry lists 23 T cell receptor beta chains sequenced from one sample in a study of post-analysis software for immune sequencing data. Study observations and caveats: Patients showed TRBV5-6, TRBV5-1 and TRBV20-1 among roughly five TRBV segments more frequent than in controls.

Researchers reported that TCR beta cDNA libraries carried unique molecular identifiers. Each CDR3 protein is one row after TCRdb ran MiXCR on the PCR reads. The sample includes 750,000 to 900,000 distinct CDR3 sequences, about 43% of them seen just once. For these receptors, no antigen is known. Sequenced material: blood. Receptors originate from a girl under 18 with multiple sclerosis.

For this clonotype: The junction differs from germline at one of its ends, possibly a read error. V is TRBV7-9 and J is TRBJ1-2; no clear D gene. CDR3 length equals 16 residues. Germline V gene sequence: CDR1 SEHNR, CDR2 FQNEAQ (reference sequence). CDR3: CAGSLAEVRQSYGYTF. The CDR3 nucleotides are TGTGCCGGCAGCTTAGCGGAGGTGAGGCAGAGCTATGGCTACACCTTC.

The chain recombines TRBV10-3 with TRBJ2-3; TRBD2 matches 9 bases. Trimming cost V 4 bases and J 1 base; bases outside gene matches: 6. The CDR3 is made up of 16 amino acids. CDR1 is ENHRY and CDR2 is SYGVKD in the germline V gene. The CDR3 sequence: CAISGLAGVGTDTQYF. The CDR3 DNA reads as TGTGCCATCAGTGGGTTAGCGGGAGTGGGCACAGATACGCAGTATTTT.

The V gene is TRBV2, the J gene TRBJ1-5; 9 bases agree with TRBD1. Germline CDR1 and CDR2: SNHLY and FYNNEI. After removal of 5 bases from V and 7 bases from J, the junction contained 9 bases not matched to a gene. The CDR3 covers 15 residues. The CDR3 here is CASSPLTGGGQPQHF. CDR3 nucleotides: TGTGCCAGCAGTCCCCTGACAGGGGGAGGGCAGCCCCAGCATTTT.

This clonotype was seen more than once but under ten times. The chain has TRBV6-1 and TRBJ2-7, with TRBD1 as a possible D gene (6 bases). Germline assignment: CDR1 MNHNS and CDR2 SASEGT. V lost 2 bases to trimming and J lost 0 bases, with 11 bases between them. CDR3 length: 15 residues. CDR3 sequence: CASSETWGLSYEQYF. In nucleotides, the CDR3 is TGTGCCAGCAGTGAAACTTGGGGGCTCTCCTACGAGCAGTACTTC.

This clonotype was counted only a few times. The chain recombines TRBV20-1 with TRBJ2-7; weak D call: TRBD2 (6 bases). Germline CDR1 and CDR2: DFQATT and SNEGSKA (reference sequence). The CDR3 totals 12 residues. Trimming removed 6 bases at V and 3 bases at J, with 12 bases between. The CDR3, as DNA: TGCAGTGCGCCGGGACTTCGCTACGAGCAGTACTTC. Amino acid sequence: CSAPGLRYEQYF.

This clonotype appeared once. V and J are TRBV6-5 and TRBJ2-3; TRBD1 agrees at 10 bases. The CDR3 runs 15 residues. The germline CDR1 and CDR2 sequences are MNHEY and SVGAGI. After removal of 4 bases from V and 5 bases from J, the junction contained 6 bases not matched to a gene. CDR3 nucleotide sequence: TGTGCCAGCAGTTCGGGACAGGGGAGGGTAGATACGCAGTATTTT. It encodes CASSSGQGRVDTQYF.

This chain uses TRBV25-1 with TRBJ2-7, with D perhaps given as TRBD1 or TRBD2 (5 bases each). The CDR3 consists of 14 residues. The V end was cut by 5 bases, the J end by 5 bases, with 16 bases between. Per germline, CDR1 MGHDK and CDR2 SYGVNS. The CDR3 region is CASSHWDARHEQYF. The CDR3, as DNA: TGTGCCAGCAGTCACTGGGACGCTCGCCACGAGCAGTACTTC.

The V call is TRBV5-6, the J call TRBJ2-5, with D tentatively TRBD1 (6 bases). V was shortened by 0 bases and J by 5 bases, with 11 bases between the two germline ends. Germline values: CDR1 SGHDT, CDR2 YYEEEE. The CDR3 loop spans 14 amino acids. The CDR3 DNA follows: TGTGCCAGCAGCTTGGGAGGGGGACGTGAGACCCAGTACTTC. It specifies CASSLGGGRETQYF.

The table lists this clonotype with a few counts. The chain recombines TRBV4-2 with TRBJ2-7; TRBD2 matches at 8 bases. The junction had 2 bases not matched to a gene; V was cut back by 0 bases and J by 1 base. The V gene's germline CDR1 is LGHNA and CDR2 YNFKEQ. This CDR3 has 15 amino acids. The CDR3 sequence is CASSQEAGESYEQYF. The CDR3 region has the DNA TGTGCCAGCAGCCAAGAAGCGGGAGAGTCCTACGAGCAGTACTTC.

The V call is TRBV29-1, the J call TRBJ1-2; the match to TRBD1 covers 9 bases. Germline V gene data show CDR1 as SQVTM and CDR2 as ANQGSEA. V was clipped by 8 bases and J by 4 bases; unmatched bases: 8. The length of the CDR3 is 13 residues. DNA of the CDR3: TGCAGCATGACCACAGGGGGCGTCTATGGCTACACCTTC. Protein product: CSMTTGGVYGYTF.

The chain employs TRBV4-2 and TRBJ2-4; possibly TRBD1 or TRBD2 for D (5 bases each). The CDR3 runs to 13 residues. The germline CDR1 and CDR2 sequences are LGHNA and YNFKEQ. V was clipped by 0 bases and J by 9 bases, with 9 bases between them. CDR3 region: CASSQEAGSIQYF. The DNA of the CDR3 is TGTGCCAGCAGCCAAGAGGCAGGGAGCATTCAGTACTTC.

CDR3 protein: CASSLEGTSGMSIQYF. In DNA, the CDR3 is TGTGCCAGCAGTTTAGAAGGGACTAGCGGGATGAGCATTCAGTACTTC. V is TRBV27 and J is TRBJ2-4, with 13 bases that match TRBD2. Germline V lookup: CDR1 MNHEY, CDR2 SMNVEV (reference sequence). The CDR3 contains 16 residues. V lost 2 bases and J lost 9; bases outside the gene matches: 7.

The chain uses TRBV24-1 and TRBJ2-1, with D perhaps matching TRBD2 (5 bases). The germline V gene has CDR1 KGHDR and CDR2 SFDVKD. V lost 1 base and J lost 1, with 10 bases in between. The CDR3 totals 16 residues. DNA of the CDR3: TGTGCCACCAGTGATTTTAGCGATCCTTCCTACAATGAGCAGTTCTTC. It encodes CATSDFSDPSYNEQFF.

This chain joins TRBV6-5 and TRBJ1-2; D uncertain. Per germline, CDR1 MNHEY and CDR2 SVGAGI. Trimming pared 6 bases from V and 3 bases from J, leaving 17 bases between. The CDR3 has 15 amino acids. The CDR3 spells CASSAIWAQDYGYTF. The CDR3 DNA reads TGTGCCAGCAGCGCGATATGGGCCCAAGACTATGGCTACACCTTC.

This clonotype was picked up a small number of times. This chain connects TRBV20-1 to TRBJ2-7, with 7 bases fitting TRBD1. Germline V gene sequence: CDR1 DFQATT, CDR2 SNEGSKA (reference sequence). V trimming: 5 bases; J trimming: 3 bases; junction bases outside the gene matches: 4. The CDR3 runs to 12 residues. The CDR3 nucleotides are TGCAGTGCTCACCGGGACAGCTACGAGCAGTACTTC. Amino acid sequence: CSAHRDSYEQYF.

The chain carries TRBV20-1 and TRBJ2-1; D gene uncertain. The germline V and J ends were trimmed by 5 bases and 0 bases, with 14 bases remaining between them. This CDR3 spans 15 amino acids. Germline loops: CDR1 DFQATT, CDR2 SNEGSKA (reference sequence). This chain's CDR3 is CSAGKHQSSYNEQFF. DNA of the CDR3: TGCAGTGCTGGGAAGCACCAGAGCTCCTACAATGAGCAGTTCTTC.

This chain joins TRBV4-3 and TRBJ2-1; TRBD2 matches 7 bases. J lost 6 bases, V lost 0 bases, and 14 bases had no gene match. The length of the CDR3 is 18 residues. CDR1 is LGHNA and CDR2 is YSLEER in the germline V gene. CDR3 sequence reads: CASSQDSPLAAWANEQFF. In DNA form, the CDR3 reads TGCGCCAGCAGCCAAGATTCCCCTCTAGCGGCCTGGGCCAATGAGCAGTTCTTC.

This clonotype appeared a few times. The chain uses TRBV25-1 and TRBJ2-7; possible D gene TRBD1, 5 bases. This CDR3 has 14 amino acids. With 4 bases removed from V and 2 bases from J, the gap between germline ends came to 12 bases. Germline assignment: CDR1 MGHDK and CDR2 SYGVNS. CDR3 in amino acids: CASSVIQDTYEQYF. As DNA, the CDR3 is TGTGCCAGCAGTGTCATACAGGACACCTACGAGCAGTACTTC.

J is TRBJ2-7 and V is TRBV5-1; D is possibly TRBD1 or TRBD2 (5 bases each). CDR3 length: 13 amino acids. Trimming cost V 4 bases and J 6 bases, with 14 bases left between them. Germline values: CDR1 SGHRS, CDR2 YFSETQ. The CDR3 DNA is TGCGCCAGCAGCCCTGATGTGGGGGTCGAGCAGTACTTC. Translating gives CASSPDVGVEQYF.

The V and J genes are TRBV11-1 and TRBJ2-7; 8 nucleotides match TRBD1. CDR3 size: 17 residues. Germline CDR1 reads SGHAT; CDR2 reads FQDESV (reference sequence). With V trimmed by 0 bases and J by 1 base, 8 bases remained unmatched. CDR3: CASSLARADRGSYEQYF. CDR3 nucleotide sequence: TGTGCCAGCAGCTTAGCCCGTGCAGACAGGGGATCCTACGAGCAGTACTTC.

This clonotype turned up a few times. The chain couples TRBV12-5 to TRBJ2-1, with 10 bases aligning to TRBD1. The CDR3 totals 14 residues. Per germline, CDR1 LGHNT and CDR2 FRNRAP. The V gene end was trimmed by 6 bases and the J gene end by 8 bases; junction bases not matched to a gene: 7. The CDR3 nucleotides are TGTGCTAGTGGGGGACAGGGGCTCTTCTATGAGCAGTTCTTC. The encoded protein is CASGGQGLFYEQFF.

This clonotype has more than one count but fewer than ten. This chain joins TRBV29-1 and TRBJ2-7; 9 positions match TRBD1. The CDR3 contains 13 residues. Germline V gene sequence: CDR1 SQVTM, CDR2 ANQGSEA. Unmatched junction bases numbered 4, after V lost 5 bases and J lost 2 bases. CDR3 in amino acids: CSVLTGGTYEQYF. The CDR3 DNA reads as TGCAGCGTTCTGACAGGGGGAACCTACGAGCAGTACTTC.

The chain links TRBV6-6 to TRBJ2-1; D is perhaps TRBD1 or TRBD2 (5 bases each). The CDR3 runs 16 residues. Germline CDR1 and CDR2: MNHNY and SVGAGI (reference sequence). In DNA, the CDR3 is TGTGACACCTCAGGGAGACCCGTGAGAGTGAACAATGAGCAGTTCTTC. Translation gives CDTSGRPVRVNNEQFF.